Here is one T cell receptor (beta chain) with its context. Its antigen is currently unknown. J gave up 3 bases and V 3 bases, and 4 bases lay outside the gene matches. There are 15 residues in the CDR3. From germline, CDR1 is LNHDA and CDR2 SQIVND (reference sequence). The data are from a study of shared clonotypes between healthy human individuals. Positive CCR7 selection of CD45RO-negative cells yielded the naive CD8 cells, and terminally differentiated effector memory CD45RA+ cells were excluded. Investigators spread the genomic DNA of each subset evenly over several immunoSEQ plates. Roughly 200 ng DNA, around 30,000 T cell genomes, went into each sorted-subset replicate PCR. Sequencing was performed with immunoSEQ multiplex PCR; in TCRdb, only in-frame clones are kept and a portion is missing. The repertoire holds roughly 2,000,000 clones, with 93% as singletons. Study-wide findings and caveats: A reduction in generation probabilities was seen for non-shared clonotypes relative to those shared by all four donors. The study found about 5% of naive CD4 clonotypes shared across a few donors.

The receptor comes from a man between 18 and 29 years old in good health. Some clones in this sample may be carry-over from other donors' samples. Sequenced input: naive CD8+ T cells from PBMCs. This rearrangement joins TRBV19 to TRBJ2-1; 8 bases map to TRBD1. This chain's CDR3 is CASSIYGQGYNEQFF. The DNA of the CDR3 is TGTGCCAGTAGTATCTACGGACAGGGCTACAATGAGCAGTTCTTC. The full variable domain, in which reference TRBV19 and TRBJ2-1 provide the parts outside the CDR3, is DGGITQSPKYLFRKEGQNVTLSCEQNLNHDAMYWYRQDPGQGLRLIYYSQIVNDFQKGDIAEGYSVSREKKESFPLTVTSAQKNPTAFYLCASSIYGQGYNEQFFGPGTRLTVL.